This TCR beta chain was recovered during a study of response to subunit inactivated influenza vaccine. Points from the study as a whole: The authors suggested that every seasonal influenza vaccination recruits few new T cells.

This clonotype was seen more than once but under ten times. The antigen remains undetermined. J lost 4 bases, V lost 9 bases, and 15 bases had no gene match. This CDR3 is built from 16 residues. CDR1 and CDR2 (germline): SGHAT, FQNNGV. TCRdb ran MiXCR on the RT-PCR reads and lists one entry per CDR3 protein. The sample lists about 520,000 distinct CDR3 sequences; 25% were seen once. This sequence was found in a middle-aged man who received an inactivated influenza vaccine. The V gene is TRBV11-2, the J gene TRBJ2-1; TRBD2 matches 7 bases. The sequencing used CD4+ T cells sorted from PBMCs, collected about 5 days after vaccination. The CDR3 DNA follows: TGTGCCAGTAGAAATGCCGCTAGCGGACCGTACAATGAGCAGTTCTTC. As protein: CASRNAASGPYNEQFF.